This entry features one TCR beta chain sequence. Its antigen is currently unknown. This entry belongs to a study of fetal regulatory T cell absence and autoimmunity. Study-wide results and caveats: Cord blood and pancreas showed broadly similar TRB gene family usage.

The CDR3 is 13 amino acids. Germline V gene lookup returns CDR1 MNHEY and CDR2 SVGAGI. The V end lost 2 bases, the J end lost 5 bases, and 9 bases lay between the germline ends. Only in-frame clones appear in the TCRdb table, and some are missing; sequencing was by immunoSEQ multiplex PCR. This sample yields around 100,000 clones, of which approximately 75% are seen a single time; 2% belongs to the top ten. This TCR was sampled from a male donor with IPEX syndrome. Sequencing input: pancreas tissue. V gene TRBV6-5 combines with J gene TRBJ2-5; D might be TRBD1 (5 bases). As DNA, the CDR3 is TGTGCCAGCAGTTACAGGGGTGGGGAGACCCAGTACTTC. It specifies CASSYRGGETQYF.